This T cell receptor (beta chain) came from a study of early T cells in non-severe SARS-CoV-2 infection. Study-wide background: Sequencing used unsorted whole-blood bulk RNA, so chains lack pairing.

Unique molecular identifiers were affixed to single, distinct cDNA molecules. TCRdb processed the 5' RACE reads anew with MiXCR; each CDR3 protein has one entry. The profile shows some 110,000 distinct CDR3 sequences, under 15% of them singletons. V lost 6 bases and J lost 3; bases outside the gene matches: 16. CDR1 and CDR2 from the germline V gene are DFQATT and SNEGSKA (reference sequence). The CDR3 is 16 residues long. Input material: whole blood. The rearrangement joins TRBV20-1 to TRBJ1-1; TRBD1 agrees at 7 bases. The sequence came from an adult who was a healthcare worker with PCR-confirmed SARS-CoV-2 infection or an uninfected control (not recorded which). CDR3 sequence (DNA): TGCAGTGCCCCCCAGCCAGGGGGAATCAGGGACACTGAAGCTTTCTTT. Protein product: CSAPQPGGIRDTEAFF.